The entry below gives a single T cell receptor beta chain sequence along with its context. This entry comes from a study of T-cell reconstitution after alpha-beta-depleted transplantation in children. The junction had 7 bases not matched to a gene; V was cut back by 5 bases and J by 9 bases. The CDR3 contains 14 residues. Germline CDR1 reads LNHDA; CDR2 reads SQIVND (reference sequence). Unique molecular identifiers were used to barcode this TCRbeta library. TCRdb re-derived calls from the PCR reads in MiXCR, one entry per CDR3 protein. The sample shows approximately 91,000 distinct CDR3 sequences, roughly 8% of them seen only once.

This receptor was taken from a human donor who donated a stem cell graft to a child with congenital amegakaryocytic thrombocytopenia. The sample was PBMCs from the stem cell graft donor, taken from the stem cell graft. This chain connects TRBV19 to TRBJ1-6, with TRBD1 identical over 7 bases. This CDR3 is CASSFTGDGSPLHF. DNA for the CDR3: TGTGCCAGTAGTTTCACAGGGGACGGTTCACCCCTCCACTTT. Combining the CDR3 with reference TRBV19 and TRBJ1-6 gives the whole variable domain DGGITQSPKYLFRKEGQNVTLSCEQNLNHDAMYWYRQDPGQGLRLIYYSQIVNDFQKGDIAEGYSVSREKKESFPLTVTSAQKNPTAFYLCASSFTGDGSPLHFGNGTRLTVT.